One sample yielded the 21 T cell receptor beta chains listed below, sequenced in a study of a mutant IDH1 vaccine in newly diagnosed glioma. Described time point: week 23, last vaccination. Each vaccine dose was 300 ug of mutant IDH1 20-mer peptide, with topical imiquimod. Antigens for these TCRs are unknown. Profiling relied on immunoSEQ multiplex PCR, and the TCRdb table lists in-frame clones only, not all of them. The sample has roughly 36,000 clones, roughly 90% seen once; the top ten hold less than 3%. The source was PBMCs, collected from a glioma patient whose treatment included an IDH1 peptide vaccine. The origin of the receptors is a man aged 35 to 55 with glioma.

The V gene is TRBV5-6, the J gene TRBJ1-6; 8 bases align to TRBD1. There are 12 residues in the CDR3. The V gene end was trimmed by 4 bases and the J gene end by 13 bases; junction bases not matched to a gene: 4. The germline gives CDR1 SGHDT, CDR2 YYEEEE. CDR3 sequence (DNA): TGTGCCAGCAGCCCACAGGGGGGCCCCCTCCACTTT. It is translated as CASSPQGGPLHF.

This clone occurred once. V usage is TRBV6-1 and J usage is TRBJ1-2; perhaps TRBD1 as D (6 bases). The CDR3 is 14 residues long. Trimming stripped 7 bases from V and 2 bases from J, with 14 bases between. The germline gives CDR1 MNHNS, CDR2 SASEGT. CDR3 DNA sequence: TGTGCCAGCAACGCCGGGACACACAACTATGGCTACACCTTC. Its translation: CASNAGTHNYGYTF.

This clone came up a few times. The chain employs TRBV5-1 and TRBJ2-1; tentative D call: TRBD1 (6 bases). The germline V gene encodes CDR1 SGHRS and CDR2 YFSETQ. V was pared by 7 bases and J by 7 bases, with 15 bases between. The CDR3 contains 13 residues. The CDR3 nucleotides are TGCGCCAGCTCAGACCCGGGACAAAATGAGCAGTTCTTC. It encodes CASSDPGQNEQFF.

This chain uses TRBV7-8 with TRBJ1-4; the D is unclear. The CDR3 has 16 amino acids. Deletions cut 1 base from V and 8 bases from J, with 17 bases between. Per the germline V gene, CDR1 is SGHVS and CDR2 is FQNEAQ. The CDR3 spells CASSLGLATVGEKLFF. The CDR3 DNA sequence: TGTGCCAGCAGCTTAGGTCTTGCGACCGTCGGAGAAAAACTGTTTTTT.

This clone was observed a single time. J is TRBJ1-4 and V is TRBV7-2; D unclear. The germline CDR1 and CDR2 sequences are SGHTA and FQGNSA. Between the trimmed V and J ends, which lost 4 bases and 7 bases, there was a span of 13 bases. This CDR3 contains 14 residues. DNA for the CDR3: TGTGCCAGCAGCTCCCAATCGGGGAGTGAAAAACTGTTTTTT. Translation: CASSSQSGSEKLFF.

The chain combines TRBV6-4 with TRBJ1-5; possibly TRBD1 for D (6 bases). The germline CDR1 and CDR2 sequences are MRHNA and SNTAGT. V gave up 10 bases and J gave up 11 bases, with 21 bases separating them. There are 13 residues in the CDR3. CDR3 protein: CATLRGPFRAQHF. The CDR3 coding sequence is TGTGCCACCCTCAGGGGACCCTTTAGGGCCCAGCATTTT.

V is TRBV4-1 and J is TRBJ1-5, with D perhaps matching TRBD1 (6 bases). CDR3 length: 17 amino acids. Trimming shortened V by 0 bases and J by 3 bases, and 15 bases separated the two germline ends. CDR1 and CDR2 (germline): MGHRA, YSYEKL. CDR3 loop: CASSQDGGTSYNQPQHF. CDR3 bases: TGCGCCAGCAGCCAAGATGGGGGCACCTCTTACAATCAGCCCCAGCATTTT.

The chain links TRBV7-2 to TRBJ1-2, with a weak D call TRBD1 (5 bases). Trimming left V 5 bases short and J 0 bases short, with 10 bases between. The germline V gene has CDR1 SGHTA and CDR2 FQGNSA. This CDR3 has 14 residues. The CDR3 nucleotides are TGTGCCAGCAGCATGGGGCCTGCTAACTATGGCTACACCTTC. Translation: CASSMGPANYGYTF.

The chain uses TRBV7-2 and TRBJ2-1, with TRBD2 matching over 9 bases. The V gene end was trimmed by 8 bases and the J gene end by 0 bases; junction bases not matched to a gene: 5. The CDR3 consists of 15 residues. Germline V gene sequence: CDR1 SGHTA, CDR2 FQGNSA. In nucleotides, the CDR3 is TGTGCCAGCCTAGCGGGATCCCGCTCCTACAATGAGCAGTTCTTC. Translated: CASLAGSRSYNEQFF.

The chain's CDR3 is CASSENGFSITDTQYF. In DNA, the CDR3 is TGTGCCAGCAGTGAAAATGGGTTTTCAATCACAGATACGCAGTATTTT. This rearrangement joins TRBV2 to TRBJ2-3, with D hard to call. In germline, CDR1 is SNHLY, CDR2 FYNNEI. The CDR3 contains 16 residues. V lost 2 bases to trimming and J lost 2 bases, with 14 bases between them.

The CDR3 sequence is CASSQAPGTAYEQYF. In nucleotides, the CDR3 is TGCGCCAGCAGCCAAGCCCCGGGAACCGCCTACGAGCAGTACTTC. The V call is TRBV4-1, the J call TRBJ2-5, with D possibly being TRBD2 (5 bases). The assigned J gene may be wrong: the sequence end matches TRBJ2-7 better. This CDR3 has 15 residues. The germline V gene has CDR1 MGHRA and CDR2 YSYEKL.

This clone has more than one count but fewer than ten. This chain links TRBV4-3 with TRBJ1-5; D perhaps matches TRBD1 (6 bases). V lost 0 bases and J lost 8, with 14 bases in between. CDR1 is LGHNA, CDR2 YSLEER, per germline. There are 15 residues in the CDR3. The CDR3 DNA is TGCGCCAGCAGCCAAGACCTAGGGGACATCGAGCCCCAGCATTTT. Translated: CASSQDLGDIEPQHF.

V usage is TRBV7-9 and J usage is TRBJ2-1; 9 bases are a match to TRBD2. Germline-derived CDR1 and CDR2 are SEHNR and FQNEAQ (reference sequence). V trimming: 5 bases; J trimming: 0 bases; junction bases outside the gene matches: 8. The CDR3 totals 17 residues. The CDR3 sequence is CASSTNVAGASYNEQFF. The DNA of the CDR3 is TGTGCCAGCAGCACCAACGTAGCGGGAGCCTCCTACAATGAGCAGTTCTTC.

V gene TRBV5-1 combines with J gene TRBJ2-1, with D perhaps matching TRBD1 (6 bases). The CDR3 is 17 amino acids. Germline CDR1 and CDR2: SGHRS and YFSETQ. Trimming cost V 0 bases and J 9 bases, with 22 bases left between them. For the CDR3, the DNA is TGCGCCAGCAGCTTGGGGTTTCCGGACAGTAACCGGGGTGAGCAGTTCTTC. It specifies CASSLGFPDSNRGEQFF. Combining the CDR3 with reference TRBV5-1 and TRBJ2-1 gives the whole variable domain KAGVTQTPRYLIKTRGQQVTLSCSPISGHRSVSWYQQTPGQGLQFLFEYFSETQRNKGNFPGRFSGRQFSNSRSEMNVSTLELGDSALYLCASSLGFPDSNRGEQFFGPGTRLTVL.

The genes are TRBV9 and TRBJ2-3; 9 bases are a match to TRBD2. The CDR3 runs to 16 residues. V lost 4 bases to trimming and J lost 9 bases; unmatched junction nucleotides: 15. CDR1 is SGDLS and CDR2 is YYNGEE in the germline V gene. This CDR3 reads CASSPRLAEERQTQYF. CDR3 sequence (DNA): TGTGCCAGCAGCCCACGACTAGCGGAGGAACGGCAGACGCAGTATTTT.

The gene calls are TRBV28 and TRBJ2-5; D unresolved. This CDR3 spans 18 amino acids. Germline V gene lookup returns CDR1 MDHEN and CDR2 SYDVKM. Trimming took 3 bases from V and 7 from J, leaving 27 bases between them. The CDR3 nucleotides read TGTGCCAGCAGTTTCTGGACCGCGTCCCGCCTCTTAATATGGACCCAGTACTTC. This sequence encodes CASSFWTASRLLIWTQYF.

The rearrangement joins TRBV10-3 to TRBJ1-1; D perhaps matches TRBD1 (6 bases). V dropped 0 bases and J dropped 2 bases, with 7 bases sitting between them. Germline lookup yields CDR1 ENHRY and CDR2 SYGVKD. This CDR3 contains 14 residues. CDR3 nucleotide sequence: TGTGCCATCAGTGAGTCGACAGGTAACACTGAAGCTTTCTTT. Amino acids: CAISESTGNTEAFF.

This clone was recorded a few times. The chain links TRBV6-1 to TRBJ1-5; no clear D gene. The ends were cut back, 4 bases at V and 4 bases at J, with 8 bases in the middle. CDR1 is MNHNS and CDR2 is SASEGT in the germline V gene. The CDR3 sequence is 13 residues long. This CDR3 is CASSGSGNQPQHF. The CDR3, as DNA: TGTGCCAGCAGTGGATCGGGGAATCAGCCCCAGCATTTT.

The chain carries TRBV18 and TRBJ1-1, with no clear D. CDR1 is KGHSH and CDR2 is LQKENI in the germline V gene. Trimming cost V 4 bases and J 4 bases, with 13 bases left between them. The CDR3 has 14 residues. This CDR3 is CASSRADHSTEAFF. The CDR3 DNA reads TGTGCCAGCTCACGCGCTGATCATAGCACTGAAGCTTTCTTT.

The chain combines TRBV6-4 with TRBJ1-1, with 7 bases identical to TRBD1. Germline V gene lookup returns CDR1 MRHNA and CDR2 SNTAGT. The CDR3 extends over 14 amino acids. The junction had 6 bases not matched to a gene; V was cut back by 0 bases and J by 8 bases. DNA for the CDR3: TGTGCCAGCAGTGACTCAGAGACAGGGAGAGAAGCTTTCTTT. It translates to CASSDSETGREAFF.

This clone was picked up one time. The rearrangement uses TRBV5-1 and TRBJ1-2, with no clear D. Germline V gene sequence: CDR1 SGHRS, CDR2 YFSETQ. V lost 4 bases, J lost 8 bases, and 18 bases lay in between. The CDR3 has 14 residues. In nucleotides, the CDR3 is TGCGCCAGCAGCCTGACCGTCGGGTCGGGAGGCTACACCTTC. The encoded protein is CASSLTVGSGGYTF.